This is a list of T cell receptor beta chains from one sample in a study of a mutant IDH1 vaccine in newly diagnosed glioma. Libraries were prepared by immunoSEQ multiplex PCR; TCRdb keeps only in-frame clonotypes and omits some of them. The sample yields some 71,000 clones, approximately 86% seen once. The antigens for these receptors are not known. This material consisted of PBMCs, taken from a glioma patient whose treatment included an IDH1 peptide vaccine. The receptors were gathered from a man aged 25-45 years with glioma. CDR3s include the opening cysteine and the closing phenylalanine or tryptophan. A D gene is named only where the DNA matches it firmly. Size tells how often a clone was seen (once, few, many) or the class of an expanded clone, and some rows leave it out.

DNA: TGTGCCAGCAGGAGGGGAGGGGCCAACGTCCTGACTTTC; CDR3: CASRRGGANVLTF; length: 13; size: NA; J: TRBJ2-6; V: TRBV28; D: NA
DNA: TGTGCCAGCAGCGCCCCCTTAGCGGGAGGGCCTATCACCGGGGAGCTGTTTTTT; CDR3: CASSAPLAGGPITGELFF; length: 18; size: NA; J: TRBJ2-2; V: TRBV9; D: TRBD2
DNA: TGCGCCAGCAGCGATTCCTTCCTGGGAAATGAGCAGTTCTTC; CDR3: CASSDSFLGNEQFF; length: 14; size: NA; J: TRBJ2-1; V: TRBV10-2; D: NA
DNA: TGTGCCAGCAGCTTAGCGTCGATAGAGGAGGGCTACACCTTC; CDR3: CASSLASIEEGYTF; length: 14; size: NA; J: TRBJ1-2; V: TRBV7-8; D: NA
DNA: TGTGCCAGCAGCTTTCTTGGGGAGACCCAGTACTTC; CDR3: CASSFLGETQYF; length: 12; size: NA; J: TRBJ2-5; V: TRBV28; D: NA
DNA: TGTGCCAGCAGTGACCAGGGACGAAAACTGTTTTTT; CDR3: CASSDQGRKLFF; length: 12; size: NA; J: TRBJ1-4; V: TRBV6-1; D: NA
DNA: TGTGCCAGGCGGGGCTGTAGGTACGAGCAGTACTTC; CDR3: CARRGCRYEQYF; length: 12; size: NA; J: TRBJ2-7; V: TRBV21-1; D: NA
DNA: TGTGCCAGCCTAAAGCGGGGGCCCACCGGGGAGCTGTTTTTT; CDR3: CASLKRGPTGELFF; length: 14; size: NA; J: TRBJ2-2; V: TRBV6-6; D: TRBD2
DNA: TGTGCCAGCAGTCCCTTTCCTTTCTCCTACGAGCAGTACTTC; CDR3: CASSPFPFSYEQYF; length: 14; size: NA; J: TRBJ2-7; V: TRBV6-1; D: NA
DNA: TGTGCCAGCAGTCCCGTCGGGTCACTCCGGGGAACTGAAGCTTTCTTT; CDR3: CASSPVGSLRGTEAFF; length: 16; size: NA; J: TRBJ1-1; V: TRBV27; D: NA
DNA: TGTGCCAGCAGTGAAGTGGGTAGCCTGGATACGCAGTATTTT; CDR3: CASSEVGSLDTQYF; length: 14; size: once; J: TRBJ2-3; V: TRBV2; D: NA
DNA: TGTGCCAGCAGCACCTCCGGGAGGGCGCCGTTCTTC; CDR3: CASSTSGRAPFF; length: 12; size: NA; J: TRBJ2-1; V: TRBV9; D: TRBD2
DNA: TGTGCCAGCAGTACTAACTGGCGGGCCTCTCGGGACGAGCAGTACTTC; CDR3: CASSTNWRASRDEQYF; length: 16; size: once; J: TRBJ2-7; V: TRBV5-6; D: NA
DNA: TGTGCCAGTTCGAGGGCAAGGGCTAACTATGGCTACACCTTC; CDR3: CASSRARANYGYTF; length: 14; size: NA; J: TRBJ1-2; V: TRBV19; D: NA
DNA: TGTGCCAGCAGTCCCCCACAGGGGACCAATGAAAAACTGTTTTTT; CDR3: CASSPPQGTNEKLFF; length: 15; size: NA; J: TRBJ1-4; V: TRBV28; D: TRBD1
DNA: TGTGCCAGCAGTCGACACTACGGGAGGGCCGGCGATGAGCAGTTCTTC; CDR3: CASSRHYGRAGDEQFF; length: 16; size: NA; J: TRBJ2-1; V: TRBV6-4; D: TRBD2
DNA: TGTGCCAGCAGCTTGGCAGCGGGCAACTACGAGCAGTACTTC; CDR3: CASSLAAGNYEQYF; length: 14; size: NA; J: TRBJ2-7; V: TRBV5-6; D: NA
DNA: TGTGCCAGCAGCTTCTCAGGGGGCGCAATCTACGAGCAGTACTTC; CDR3: CASSFSGGAIYEQYF; length: 15; size: NA; J: TRBJ2-7; V: TRBV7-3; D: TRBD1
DNA: TGTGCCAGTAGACCACAGCCAGGAAACACCATATATTTT; CDR3: CASRPQPGNTIYF; length: 13; size: NA; J: TRBJ1-3; V: TRBV19; D: NA
DNA: TGTGCCAGCAGCACGAGGGGAGGTACTGAAGCTTTCTTT; CDR3: CASSTRGGTEAFF; length: 13; size: NA; J: TRBJ1-1; V: TRBV21-1; D: NA
DNA: TGTGCCAGCAGCCCCCCCCTTGGTGGGCACACTGAAGCTTTCTTT; CDR3: CASSPPLGGHTEAFF; length: 15; size: NA; J: TRBJ1-1; V: TRBV11-3; D: NA
DNA: TGTGCCAGCAGCCCTTGGGCAGGGGACCTCTCCTACGAGCAGTACTTC; CDR3: CASSPWAGDLSYEQYF; length: 16; size: NA; J: TRBJ2-7; V: TRBV9; D: NA
DNA: TGTGCCAGCAGCAAGGACAGGGGCGACTCCTACGAGCAGTACTTC; CDR3: CASSKDRGDSYEQYF; length: 15; size: few; J: TRBJ2-7; V: TRBV9; D: TRBD1
DNA: TGCGCCAGCAGCGTGTCGACAGGGAACACTGAAGCTTTCTTT; CDR3: CASSVSTGNTEAFF; length: 14; size: NA; J: TRBJ1-1; V: TRBV5-1; D: NA
DNA: TGTGCCAGCAGCCGAATGGGCGGCGGGAGTTATGAGCAGTTCTTC; CDR3: CASSRMGGGSYEQFF; length: 15; size: NA; J: TRBJ2-1; V: TRBV4-2; D: TRBD2
DNA: TGTGCCAGCAGCGACGAAGGGACAGTAAACACTGAAGCTTTCTTT; CDR3: CASSDEGTVNTEAFF; length: 15; size: NA; J: TRBJ1-1; V: TRBV7-9; D: TRBD1
DNA: TGTGCCAGCAGTTTAAGGCCAGGGGCCCTAAATCAGCCCCAGCATTTT; CDR3: CASSLRPGALNQPQHF; length: 16; size: NA; J: TRBJ1-5; V: TRBV28; D: NA
DNA: TGTGCCAGCAGCTCCGGACAGGGGAGGTACAATCAGCCCCAGCATTTT; CDR3: CASSSGQGRYNQPQHF; length: 16; size: NA; J: TRBJ1-5; V: TRBV5-6; D: TRBD1
DNA: TGTGCCTTCCGGGACAGGGGGCGCGGGGCGCAATACGAGCAGTACTTC; CDR3: CAFRDRGRGAQYEQYF; length: 16; size: NA; J: TRBJ2-7; V: TRBV30; D: TRBD1
DNA: TGCAGCGTTGATGTGGGAGGCACTGAAGCTTTCTTT; CDR3: CSVDVGGTEAFF; length: 12; size: few; J: TRBJ1-1; V: TRBV29-1; D: NA
DNA: TGTGCCAGCAGCTCCTGGACAGGCACAGATACGCAGTATTTT; CDR3: CASSSWTGTDTQYF; length: 14; size: NA; J: TRBJ2-3; V: TRBV13; D: NA
DNA: TGTGCCAGCAGCGGGGCCCTGGGTAATTCACCCCTCCACTTT; CDR3: CASSGALGNSPLHF; length: 14; size: NA; J: TRBJ1-6; V: TRBV27; D: NA
DNA: TGTGCCAGCAGCCAGAGGACAGGTTATTTAAACTATGGCTACACCTTC; CDR3: CASSQRTGYLNYGYTF; length: 16; size: NA; J: TRBJ1-2; V: TRBV21-1; D: NA
DNA: TGTGCCAGCAGCCCCCTTGATGAGCAGTTCTTC; CDR3: CASSPLDEQFF; length: 11; size: NA; J: TRBJ2-1; V: TRBV7-9; D: NA
DNA: TGTGCCAGCAGTTATGACGGGTTAGCTTTCTTT; CDR3: CASSYDGLAFF; length: 11; size: NA; J: TRBJ1-1; V: TRBV6-5; D: NA
DNA: TGTGCCAGCCAATATAGCAATCAGCCCCAGCATTTT; CDR3: CASQYSNQPQHF; length: 12; size: few; J: TRBJ1-5; V: TRBV19; D: NA
DNA: TGTGCCAGCAGTGAAGCGCGGGTACAGGGGGCGTCTGGGGGGTCACCCCTCCACTTT; CDR3: CASSEARVQGASGGSPLHF; length: 19; size: NA; J: TRBJ1-6; V: TRBV2; D: TRBD1
DNA: TGTGCCAGCAGTGAAGCGGGACATCTTGATACGCAGTATTTT; CDR3: CASSEAGHLDTQYF; length: 14; size: NA; J: TRBJ2-3; V: TRBV6-1; D: NA
DNA: TGTGCCTGGACTACAGGTACCTACGAGCAGTACTTC; CDR3: CAWTTGTYEQYF; length: 12; size: once; J: TRBJ2-7; V: TRBV30; D: NA
DNA: TGTGCCAGCAGCCCCCAGCGATATGGGGAGCAGTTCTTC; CDR3: CASSPQRYGEQFF; length: 13; size: NA; J: TRBJ2-1; V: TRBV27; D: NA
DNA: TGTGCCAGCAGCCAAGGACTGGGAGAGACCCAGTACTTC; CDR3: CASSQGLGETQYF; length: 13; size: NA; J: TRBJ2-5; V: TRBV4-2; D: NA
DNA: TGTGCCTGGAGCCTTGGGACAGGGAGAGGAGGCTACACCTTC; CDR3: CAWSLGTGRGGYTF; length: 14; size: NA; J: TRBJ1-2; V: TRBV30; D: TRBD1
DNA: TGCGCCAGCAGCCCCCAGGGGGGAGTATCAAACACAGATACGCAGTATTTT; CDR3: CASSPQGGVSNTDTQYF; length: 17; size: NA; J: TRBJ2-3; V: TRBV4-1; D: NA
DNA: TGTGCCAGCAGCTTGACAGGTTATGGCTACACCTTC; CDR3: CASSLTGYGYTF; length: 12; size: NA; J: TRBJ1-2; V: TRBV7-2; D: NA
DNA: TGTGCCAGCAGTTACGCGGTCGGCTACGAGCAGTACTTC; CDR3: CASSYAVGYEQYF; length: 13; size: NA; J: TRBJ2-7; V: TRBV6-5; D: NA
DNA: TGTGCCAGTAGTGGGCTAGCGGGAGTTGAGTACGAGCAGTACTTC; CDR3: CASSGLAGVEYEQYF; length: 15; size: NA; J: TRBJ2-7; V: TRBV19; D: TRBD2
DNA: TGTGCCAGCAGAAGACCGGGGCTGGACGGAGGCTACACCTTC; CDR3: CASRRPGLDGGYTF; length: 14; size: NA; J: TRBJ1-2; V: TRBV6-5; D: NA
DNA: TGTGCCAGCGAAGGGTACGAGCAGTACTTC; CDR3: CASEGYEQYF; length: 10; size: NA; J: TRBJ2-7; V: TRBV28; D: NA
DNA: TGTGCCAGCAGCTTCAAAGGGTATGAAGCTTTCTTT; CDR3: CASSFKGYEAFF; length: 12; size: once; J: TRBJ1-1; V: TRBV5-4; D: NA
DNA: TGCGCCAGCAGCTTAGGGGACAGGGGAAGGGACTATGGCTACACCTTC; CDR3: CASSLGDRGRDYGYTF; length: 16; size: NA; J: TRBJ1-2; V: TRBV5-1; D: TRBD1